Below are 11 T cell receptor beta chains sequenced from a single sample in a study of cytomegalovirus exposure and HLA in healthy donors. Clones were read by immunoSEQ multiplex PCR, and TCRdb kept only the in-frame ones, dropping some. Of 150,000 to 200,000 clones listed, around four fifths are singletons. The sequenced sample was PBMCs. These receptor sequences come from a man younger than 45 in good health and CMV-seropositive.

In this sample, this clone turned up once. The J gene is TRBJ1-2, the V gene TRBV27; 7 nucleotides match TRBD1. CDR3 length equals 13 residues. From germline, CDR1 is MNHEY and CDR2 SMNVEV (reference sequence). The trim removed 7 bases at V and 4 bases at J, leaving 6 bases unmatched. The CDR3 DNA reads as TGTGCCAGCACCGAGGGGGCTGGCTATGGCTACACCTTC. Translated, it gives CASTEGAGYGYTF.

The chain's CDR3 is CASRIGQTLYNEQFF. The CDR3 nucleotides read TGTGCCAGCAGAATTGGACAGACCCTATACAATGAGCAGTTCTTC. The chain has TRBV5-4 and TRBJ2-1; perhaps TRBD1 as D (6 bases). Germline V gene lookup returns CDR1 SGHNT and CDR2 YYREEE (reference sequence). The CDR3 runs 15 residues. V was cut by 5 bases and J by 4 bases, with 16 bases left in between.

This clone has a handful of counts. Here the CDR3 DNA reads TGTGCCTGGGGACAGTTGTATTCACCCCTCCACTTT. It encodes CAWGQLYSPLHF. The chain is built from TRBV30 and TRBJ1-6; perhaps TRBD1 as D (6 bases). The CDR3 totals 12 residues. Trimming removed 5 bases at V and 8 bases at J, with 10 bases between. Germline V gene data show CDR1 as GTSNPN and CDR2 as SVGIG (reference sequence).

CDR3 loop: CASSLRQGDEQYF. CDR3 sequence (DNA): TGCGCCAGCAGTCTGAGGCAAGGCGACGAGCAGTACTTC. The chain has TRBV10-1 and TRBJ2-7; D uncertain. The V end was cut by 5 bases, the J end by 5 bases, with 13 bases between. The V gene's germline CDR1 is WNHNN and CDR2 SYGVQD (reference sequence). The CDR3 contains 13 residues.

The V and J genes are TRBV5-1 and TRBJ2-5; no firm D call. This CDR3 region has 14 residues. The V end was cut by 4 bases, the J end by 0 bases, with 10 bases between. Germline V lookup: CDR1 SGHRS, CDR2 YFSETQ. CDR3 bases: TGCGCCAGCAGCCTCCCCACGGACCAAGAGACCCAGTACTTC. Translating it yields CASSLPTDQETQYF.

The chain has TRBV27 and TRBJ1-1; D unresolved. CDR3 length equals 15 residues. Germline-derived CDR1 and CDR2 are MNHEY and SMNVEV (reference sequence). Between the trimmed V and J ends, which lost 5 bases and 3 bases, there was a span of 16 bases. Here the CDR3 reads CASSLDPGWDTEAFF. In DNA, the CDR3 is TGTGCCAGCAGTCTAGACCCGGGATGGGACACTGAAGCTTTCTTT.

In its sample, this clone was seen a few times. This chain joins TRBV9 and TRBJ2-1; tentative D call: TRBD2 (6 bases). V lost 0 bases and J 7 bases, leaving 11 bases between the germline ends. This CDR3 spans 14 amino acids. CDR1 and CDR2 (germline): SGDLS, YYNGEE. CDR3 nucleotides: TGTGCCAGCAGCGTAGGCGGAGGGATGAATGAGCAGTTCTTC. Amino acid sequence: CASSVGGGMNEQFF.

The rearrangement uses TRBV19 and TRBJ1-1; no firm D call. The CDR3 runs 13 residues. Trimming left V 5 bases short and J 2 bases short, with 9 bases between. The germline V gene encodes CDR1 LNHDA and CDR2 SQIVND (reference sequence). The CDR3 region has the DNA TGTGCCAGTAGTCCGCAGGCTAACACTGAAGCTTTCTTT. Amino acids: CASSPQANTEAFF.

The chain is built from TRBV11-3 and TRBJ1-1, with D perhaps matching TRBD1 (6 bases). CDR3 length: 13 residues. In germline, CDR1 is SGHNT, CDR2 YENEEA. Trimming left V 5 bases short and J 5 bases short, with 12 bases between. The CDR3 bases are TGTGCCAGCAGCGCCCAGGGGACGACTGAAGCTTTCTTT. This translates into CASSAQGTTEAFF.

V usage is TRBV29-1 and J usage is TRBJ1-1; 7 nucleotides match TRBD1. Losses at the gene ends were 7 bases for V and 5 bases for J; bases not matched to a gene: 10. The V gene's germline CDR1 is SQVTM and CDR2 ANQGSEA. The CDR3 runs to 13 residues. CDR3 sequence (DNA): TGCAGCGCAACAGGGGAGTTGGGGACTGAAGCTTTCTTT. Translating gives CSATGELGTEAFF.

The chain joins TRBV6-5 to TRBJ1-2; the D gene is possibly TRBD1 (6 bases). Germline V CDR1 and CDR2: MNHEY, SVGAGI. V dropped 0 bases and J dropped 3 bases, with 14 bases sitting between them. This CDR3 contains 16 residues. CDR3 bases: TGTGCCAGCAGTTACTCGAAGGGGGAGACGGACTATGGCTACACCTTC. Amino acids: CASSYSKGETDYGYTF.